Listed below are T cell receptor beta chains from one sample, sequenced in a study of OX40 agonist ivuxolimab in advanced cancers. The data were produced by immunoSEQ multiplex PCR, yet TCRdb's version contains in-frame clones alone and is incomplete. The top ten hold roughly 0.33% of the sample, which has approximately 90,000 clones, 75% to 90% seen once. Sequencing used CD4+ or CD8+ T cells sorted from blood, obtained in a trial of the OX40 agonist ivuxolimab. All receptors come from an adult with an advanced solid tumor such as melanoma, head and neck, liver or kidney cancer. CDR3s include the opening cysteine and the closing phenylalanine or tryptophan. D genes are given only for firm matches. Only some rows state a clone size, as once, few, many or a class for expanded clones.

d_call: .; clone_size: .; v_call: TRBV2; j_call: TRBJ2-6; cdr3_nt: TGTGCCAGCCAGGGCCGGGCATGGGCCAACGTCCTGACTTTC; cdr3_aa: CASQGRAWANVLTF
d_call: .; clone_size: .; v_call: TRBV5-1; j_call: TRBJ2-5; cdr3_nt: TGCGCCAGCAGCTTAGCCCAAACGGGAGAGACCCAGTACTTC; cdr3_aa: CASSLAQTGETQYF
d_call: TRBD1; clone_size: .; v_call: TRBV19; j_call: TRBJ2-1; cdr3_nt: TGTGCCAGTAGTCAAGACAGGGTGGGACGCAATGAGCAGTTCTTC; cdr3_aa: CASSQDRVGRNEQFF
d_call: .; clone_size: .; v_call: TRBV18; j_call: TRBJ1-1; cdr3_nt: TGTGCCAGCTCCCTAACCTTTTATAGTGAAGCTTTCTTT; cdr3_aa: CASSLTFYSEAFF
d_call: .; clone_size: .; v_call: TRBV6-1; j_call: TRBJ2-1; cdr3_nt: TGTGCCACCTACGGGCTAGGCAATGAGCAGTTCTTC; cdr3_aa: CATYGLGNEQFF
d_call: TRBD1; clone_size: .; v_call: TRBV7-3; j_call: TRBJ2-1; cdr3_nt: TGTGCCAGCAGCCCGGACAGGGTGGTAGGTGAGCAGTTCTTC; cdr3_aa: CASSPDRVVGEQFF
d_call: .; clone_size: .; v_call: TRBV7-9; j_call: TRBJ2-2; cdr3_nt: TGTGCCAGCAGCTTAGTTTCGCTGGTAATAGGGGCCACCGGGGAGCTGTTTTTT; cdr3_aa: CASSLVSLVIGATGELFF
d_call: .; clone_size: .; v_call: TRBV9; j_call: TRBJ2-5; cdr3_nt: TGTGCCAGCAGCGCACCATCAAGGGGCCAAGCAACCCAAGAGACCCAGTACTTC; cdr3_aa: CASSAPSRGQATQETQYF
d_call: .; clone_size: .; v_call: TRBV19; j_call: TRBJ1-5; cdr3_nt: TGTGCCAGTAGTTTCCCGTCCGTGTGGGAGGGCAATCAGCCCCAGCATTTT; cdr3_aa: CASSFPSVWEGNQPQHF
d_call: TRBD2; clone_size: .; v_call: TRBV30; j_call: TRBJ2-7; cdr3_nt: TGTGCCTGGAGTGTAGGCGGGAGTAATCAACACGAGCAGTACTTC; cdr3_aa: CAWSVGGSNQHEQYF
d_call: .; clone_size: once; v_call: TRBV7-2; j_call: TRBJ2-7; cdr3_nt: TGTGCCAGCAGCTTACCCGGGGGCGAGCAGTACTTC; cdr3_aa: CASSLPGGEQYF
d_call: .; clone_size: .; v_call: TRBV5-6; j_call: TRBJ2-7; cdr3_nt: TGTGCCAGCAGCTTGAAGAGCTACGAGCAGTACTTC; cdr3_aa: CASSLKSYEQYF
d_call: .; clone_size: few; v_call: TRBV19; j_call: TRBJ1-2; cdr3_nt: TGTGCCAGTAGTAGCGACGGAAACTATGGCTACACCTTC; cdr3_aa: CASSSDGNYGYTF
d_call: TRBD2; clone_size: few; v_call: TRBV10-3; j_call: TRBJ2-5; cdr3_nt: TGTGCCATCAGTGAGTGGTCAGCGGGGAAGACCCAGTACTTC; cdr3_aa: CAISEWSAGKTQYF
d_call: TRBD1; clone_size: few; v_call: TRBV27; j_call: TRBJ1-2; cdr3_nt: TGTGCCAGCAGTCCGGGACAGAAGCCCTACACCTTC; cdr3_aa: CASSPGQKPYTF
d_call: .; clone_size: .; v_call: TRBV30; j_call: TRBJ1-5; cdr3_nt: TGTGCCTGGAGCCAGGGAAACAATCAGCCCCAGCATTTT; cdr3_aa: CAWSQGNNQPQHF
d_call: .; clone_size: few; v_call: TRBV30; j_call: TRBJ1-3; cdr3_nt: TGTGCCTGGATCCTTACTGCACGCTCTGGAAACACCATATATTTT; cdr3_aa: CAWILTARSGNTIYF
d_call: TRBD1; clone_size: .; v_call: TRBV19; j_call: TRBJ2-1; cdr3_nt: TGTGCCAGTAGTTCAGGGGGCGCCGGGTACAATGAGCAGTTCTTC; cdr3_aa: CASSSGGAGYNEQFF
d_call: .; clone_size: .; v_call: TRBV30; j_call: TRBJ1-2; cdr3_nt: TGTGCCTGGAGCCAGGGGACATATGGCTACACCTTC; cdr3_aa: CAWSQGTYGYTF
d_call: TRBD2; clone_size: .; v_call: TRBV4-2; j_call: TRBJ2-3; cdr3_nt: TGTGCCAGCAGCCAACGCTTAGCGGGAGGGCCGACAGATACGCAGTATTTT; cdr3_aa: CASSQRLAGGPTDTQYF
d_call: TRBD2; clone_size: .; v_call: TRBV11-1; j_call: TRBJ2-6; cdr3_nt: TGTGCCAGCAGCTTAAGGACTAGCGGGAACAACGTCCTGACTTTC; cdr3_aa: CASSLRTSGNNVLTF
d_call: TRBD1; clone_size: .; v_call: TRBV18; j_call: TRBJ1-5; cdr3_nt: TGTGCCAGCTCACCAACTCCGGGACAGAATCAGCCCCAGCATTTT; cdr3_aa: CASSPTPGQNQPQHF
d_call: TRBD2; clone_size: .; v_call: TRBV27; j_call: TRBJ2-2; cdr3_nt: TGTGCCAGCAGAGGACTAGCGGGAGGTCTCGCAGAGTTCGCGAACACCGGGGAGCTGTTTTTT; cdr3_aa: CASRGLAGGLAEFANTGELFF
d_call: .; clone_size: .; v_call: TRBV7-2; j_call: TRBJ1-1; cdr3_nt: TGTGCCAGCAGCCAAGATGGGAAGGGGAACACTGAAGCTTTCTTT; cdr3_aa: CASSQDGKGNTEAFF
d_call: TRBD1; clone_size: .; v_call: TRBV7-9; j_call: TRBJ1-5; cdr3_nt: TGTGCCAGCAGCCCCTCGGGACAGGGGGCAGATCAGCCCCAGCATTTT; cdr3_aa: CASSPSGQGADQPQHF
d_call: TRBD2; clone_size: .; v_call: TRBV27; j_call: TRBJ2-1; cdr3_nt: TGTGCCAGCAGTGAGCCGGGACTAGCACGCAATGAGCAGTTCTTC; cdr3_aa: CASSEPGLARNEQFF
d_call: .; clone_size: .; v_call: TRBV5-1; j_call: TRBJ2-1; cdr3_nt: TGCGCCAGCAGCTTTCAGGTATCCAGCGAGCAGTTCTTC; cdr3_aa: CASSFQVSSEQFF
d_call: .; clone_size: .; v_call: TRBV6-6; j_call: TRBJ2-7; cdr3_nt: TGTGCCAGCACTACACCCAGCTCCTACGAGCAGTACTTC; cdr3_aa: CASTTPSSYEQYF
d_call: .; clone_size: .; v_call: TRBV7-9; j_call: TRBJ2-4; cdr3_nt: TGTGCCAGCAGCTTAGGGGCAGGGCACGGGGCAGCCAAAAACATTCAGTACTTC; cdr3_aa: CASSLGAGHGAAKNIQYF
d_call: .; clone_size: once; v_call: TRBV7-3; j_call: TRBJ2-7; cdr3_nt: TGTGCCAGCAGCTTATCCCCAGGCCTAAACGAGCAGTACTTC; cdr3_aa: CASSLSPGLNEQYF
d_call: TRBD1; clone_size: .; v_call: TRBV4-1; j_call: TRBJ1-3; cdr3_nt: TGCGCCAGCAGCCAAGATCTTTGGGGAACAGGGGTTGGAAACACCATATATTTT; cdr3_aa: CASSQDLWGTGVGNTIYF
d_call: .; clone_size: .; v_call: TRBV6-5; j_call: TRBJ1-1; cdr3_nt: TGTGCCAGCAAGCGACAAGGGGCTGGTGAAGCTTTCTTT; cdr3_aa: CASKRQGAGEAFF
d_call: .; clone_size: .; v_call: TRBV7-9; j_call: TRBJ1-1; cdr3_nt: TGTGCCAGCAGCCTCTCGGGGGATAACACTGAAGCTTTCTTT; cdr3_aa: CASSLSGDNTEAFF
d_call: TRBD1; clone_size: .; v_call: TRBV2; j_call: TRBJ1-5; cdr3_nt: TGTGCCAGCAGTAACGAGGGGACAGGGCCCCATGCCCAGCATTTT; cdr3_aa: CASSNEGTGPHAQHF
d_call: TRBD2; clone_size: .; v_call: TRBV7-2; j_call: TRBJ2-7; cdr3_nt: TGTGCCAGCAGCCCCGGACTAGCGGCCGAGCAGTACTTC; cdr3_aa: CASSPGLAAEQYF
d_call: .; clone_size: .; v_call: TRBV6-6; j_call: TRBJ1-5; cdr3_nt: TGTGCCAGCAGTTCCCCGACAGGTAGTCAGCCCCAGCATTTT; cdr3_aa: CASSSPTGSQPQHF
d_call: .; clone_size: .; v_call: TRBV4-1; j_call: TRBJ1-5; cdr3_nt: TGCGCCAGCAGCCAAGAAGGGACACTTAGCAATCAGCCCCAGCATTTT; cdr3_aa: CASSQEGTLSNQPQHF
d_call: TRBD2; clone_size: .; v_call: TRBV9; j_call: TRBJ2-5; cdr3_nt: TGTGCCAGCAGCGTAGGAGGATGGGAGACTAGCGGGGCCCAAGAGACCCAGTACTTC; cdr3_aa: CASSVGGWETSGAQETQYF
d_call: .; clone_size: .; v_call: TRBV7-2; j_call: TRBJ1-2; cdr3_nt: TGTGCCAGCAGCTCCTTTACAACCCGGGGCTACACCTTC; cdr3_aa: CASSSFTTRGYTF
d_call: .; clone_size: .; v_call: TRBV5-1; j_call: TRBJ2-3; cdr3_nt: TGCGCCAGCAGCTTAGCTTCTAGCACAGATACGCAGTATTTT; cdr3_aa: CASSLASSTDTQYF
d_call: TRBD1; clone_size: .; v_call: TRBV19; j_call: TRBJ1-1; cdr3_nt: TGTGCCAGTAGTAGAACTGAGACAGGGTGGAACACTGAAGCTTTCTTT; cdr3_aa: CASSRTETGWNTEAFF
d_call: .; clone_size: .; v_call: TRBV4-3; j_call: TRBJ2-4; cdr3_nt: TGCGCCAGCAGCCAAGAGGGGTCGGCGGTGGACATTCAGTACTTC; cdr3_aa: CASSQEGSAVDIQYF
d_call: TRBD1; clone_size: .; v_call: TRBV18; j_call: TRBJ2-3; cdr3_nt: TGTGCCAGCTCATCCCGACAGGGGGGCACAGATACGCAGTATTTT; cdr3_aa: CASSSRQGGTDTQYF
d_call: .; clone_size: .; v_call: TRBV5-6; j_call: TRBJ2-2; cdr3_nt: TGTGCCAGCAGCTTCGTAGCAACAAGCACCGGGGAGCTGTTTTTT; cdr3_aa: CASSFVATSTGELFF
d_call: TRBD1; clone_size: .; v_call: TRBV9; j_call: TRBJ2-5; cdr3_nt: TGTGCCAGCAGCGTCGGACAGGTCCAAGAGACCCAGTACTTC; cdr3_aa: CASSVGQVQETQYF
d_call: TRBD1; clone_size: once; v_call: TRBV15; j_call: TRBJ1-4; cdr3_nt: TGTGCCACCAGCAGAGGGGACAGAAAAAAACTGTTTTTT; cdr3_aa: CATSRGDRKKLFF
d_call: TRBD2; clone_size: .; v_call: TRBV9; j_call: TRBJ2-5; cdr3_nt: TGTGCCAGCAGCGCCACTAGCGGGAGCCAAGAGACCCAGTACTTC; cdr3_aa: CASSATSGSQETQYF
d_call: TRBD1; clone_size: .; v_call: TRBV28; j_call: TRBJ1-1; cdr3_nt: TGTGCCAGCAGCCTGACAGGGGGCGGGCCTGAAGCTTTCTTT; cdr3_aa: CASSLTGGGPEAFF
d_call: .; clone_size: .; v_call: TRBV6-5; j_call: TRBJ1-5; cdr3_nt: TGTGCCAGCAGTTCATCGGCCAATCAGCCCCAGCATTTT; cdr3_aa: CASSSSANQPQHF
d_call: .; clone_size: once; v_call: TRBV28; j_call: TRBJ1-2; cdr3_nt: TGTGCCAGCAGTTTATCCATTGGACAGCGAACAAACTATGGCTACACCTTC; cdr3_aa: CASSLSIGQRTNYGYTF
d_call: TRBD1; clone_size: .; v_call: TRBV11-2; j_call: TRBJ1-3; cdr3_nt: TGTGCCAGCAGCTTAGGCCGACAGGGGGCTTCTGGAAACACCATATATTTT; cdr3_aa: CASSLGRQGASGNTIYF
d_call: .; clone_size: .; v_call: TRBV5-1; j_call: TRBJ1-6; cdr3_nt: TGCGCCAGCAGCTTGAATCAGGGCTACCTCCACTTT; cdr3_aa: CASSLNQGYLHF